The entry that follows covers one T cell receptor (beta chain) sequence. Its antigen is undetermined. These data originate in a study of cytomegalovirus exposure and HLA in healthy donors. Overall study findings and caveats: The study designated some 180 TCR beta chains cytomegalovirus-associated. According to a later analysis, donors in an Asian-associated ancestry cluster reportedly had fewer N-insertions than the roughly 720-donor mean. Follow-up analysis found HLA locus-dependent TCR association rates, highest for DRB1 and lowest for HLA-C. Presence/absence analyses assumed roughly uniform sequencing depth across donors.

Primers included in the PCR were 60 Vbeta and 13 Jbeta primers. Libraries were prepared by immunoSEQ multiplex PCR; TCRdb keeps only in-frame clonotypes and omits some of them. This table holds approximately 110,000 clones, around 69% found once. V lost 1 base to trimming and J lost 5 bases; unmatched junction nucleotides: 2. CDR1 and CDR2 (germline): MNHNS, SASEGT. The CDR3 loop spans 14 amino acids. The V gene is TRBV6-1, the J gene TRBJ1-1; the match to TRBD1 covers 9 bases. The sequenced sample consisted of PBMCs. The sequence came from a woman in her thirties or forties in good health and CMV-seropositive. CDR3: CASSEGQGVTEAFF. The DNA for the CDR3 is TGTGCCAGCAGTGAAGGACAGGGGGTAACTGAAGCTTTCTTT.